Following are 6 T cell receptor beta chains from one sample sequenced in a study of response to subunit inactivated influenza vaccine. TCRdb independently ran MiXCR on the RT-PCR reads; one entry per CDR3 protein. Among about 500,000 distinct CDR3 sequences listed, 15% to 20% were seen once. The material sequenced was CD4+ T cells sorted from PBMCs, taken 23 months after vaccination. These receptors originate from a man aged 50 to 69 who received an inactivated influenza vaccine.

This rearrangement joins TRBV20-1 to TRBJ2-7; TRBD1 matches at 8 bases. This CDR3 is 13 amino acids long. V was pared by 3 bases and J by 7 bases, with 8 bases of the junction left unmatched. Germline CDR1 is DFQATT and CDR2 is SNEGSKA (reference sequence). CDR3 sequence: CSASPRTGKEQYF. DNA of the CDR3: TGCAGTGCTAGCCCAAGGACAGGGAAAGAGCAGTACTTC.

This clonotype has ten or more counts. The chain joins TRBV12-3 or TRBV12-4 to TRBJ2-1; 9 nucleotides match TRBD1. The CDR3 extends over 14 amino acids. J lost 12 bases, V lost 7 bases, and 13 bases had no gene match. The CDR3, as DNA: TGTGCCAGCACCCAAGGGGACAGGGTGTTCGGGCAGTTCTTC. Encoded protein: CASTQGDRVFGQFF.

The table lists this clonotype with a count of one. The rearrangement joins TRBV7-2 to TRBJ2-7; TRBD1 matches 7 bases. CDR1 SGHTA and CDR2 FQGNSA come from the germline V gene. Unmatched junction bases numbered 8, after V lost 6 bases and J lost 0 bases. CDR3 length: 15 residues. The CDR3 loop is CASSSGQARSYEQYF. As DNA, the CDR3 is TGTGCCAGCAGTTCTGGACAGGCCCGCTCCTACGAGCAGTACTTC.

This clonotype was detected a few times. CDR3 in amino acids: CASSLGGIMNTEAFF. The CDR3 DNA reads TGTGCCAGCAGCTTAGGCGGGATCATGAACACTGAAGCTTTCTTT. V and J are TRBV7-2 and TRBJ1-1; unclear D gene. V was clipped by 1 base and J by 0 bases, with 9 bases between them. Germline V CDR1 and CDR2: SGHTA, FQGNSA. The length of the CDR3 is 15 residues.

This clonotype has more than one count but fewer than ten. V is TRBV6-6 and J is TRBJ2-1; TRBD1 might be the D (6 bases). Germline V gives CDR1 MNHNY, CDR2 SVGAGI (reference sequence). The V end was cut by 0 bases, the J end by 9 bases, with 9 bases between. CDR3 length equals 13 residues. This CDR3 reads CASSYSRGSEQFF. In DNA, the CDR3 is TGTGCCAGCAGTTACTCGAGGGGGAGTGAGCAGTTCTTC.

This clonotype has only a few counts. An end of the junction differs from the germline gene, which may be a read error. The chain employs TRBV5-1 and TRBJ1-1, with 9 bases fitting TRBD1. The V gene's germline CDR1 is SGHRS and CDR2 YFSETQ. This CDR3 is 15 amino acids long. CDR3 residues: CAISRNRGPGTEAFF. In DNA, the CDR3 is TGCGCCATCAGCAGGAACAGGGGGCCGGGCACTGAAGCTTTCTTT. The variable domain in full, with the rest retrieved from reference TRBV5-1 and TRBJ1-1, is KAGVTQTPRYLIKTRGQQVTLSCSPISGHRSVSWYQQTPGQGLQFLFEYFSETQRNKGNFPGRFSGRQFSNSRSEMNVSTLELGDSALYLCAISRNRGPGTEAFFGQGTRLTVV.